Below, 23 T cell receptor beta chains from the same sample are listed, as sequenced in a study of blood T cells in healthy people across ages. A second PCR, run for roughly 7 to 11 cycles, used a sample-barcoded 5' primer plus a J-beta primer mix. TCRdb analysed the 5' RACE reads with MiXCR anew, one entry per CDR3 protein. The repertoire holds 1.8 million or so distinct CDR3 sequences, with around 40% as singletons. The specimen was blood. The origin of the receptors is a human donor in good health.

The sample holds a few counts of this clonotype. This CDR3 reads CASSATGGAGKTQYF. The CDR3 bases are TGTGCCAGCAGCGCGACAGGGGGCGCGGGAAAGACCCAGTACTTC. The V and J genes are TRBV7-3 and TRBJ2-7; TRBD1 matches 10 bases. The end of the DNA is better explained by TRBJ2-5, so the J call may be wrong. Germline CDR1 is SGHTA and CDR2 is FQGTGA. The CDR3 is 15 amino acids.

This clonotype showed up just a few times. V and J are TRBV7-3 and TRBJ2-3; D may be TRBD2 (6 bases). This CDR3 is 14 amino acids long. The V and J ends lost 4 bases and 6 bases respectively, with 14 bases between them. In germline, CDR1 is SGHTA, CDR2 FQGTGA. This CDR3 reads CASSSRLGDDTQYF. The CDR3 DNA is TGTGCCAGCAGCTCTCGACTAGGGGACGATACGCAGTATTTT.

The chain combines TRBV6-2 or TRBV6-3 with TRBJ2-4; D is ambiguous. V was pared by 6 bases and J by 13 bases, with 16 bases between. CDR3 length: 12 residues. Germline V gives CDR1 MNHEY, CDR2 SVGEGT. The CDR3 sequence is CASSLLTAEQYF. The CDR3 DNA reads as TGTGCCAGCAGCCTACTCACCGCAGAGCAGTACTTC.

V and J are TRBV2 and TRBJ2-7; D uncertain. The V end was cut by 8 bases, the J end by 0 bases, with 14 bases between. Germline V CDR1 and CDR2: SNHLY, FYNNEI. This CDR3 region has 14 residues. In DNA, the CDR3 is TGTGCCAGCCAAAACGACGCCGTCTCCTACGAGCAGTACTTC. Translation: CASQNDAVSYEQYF.

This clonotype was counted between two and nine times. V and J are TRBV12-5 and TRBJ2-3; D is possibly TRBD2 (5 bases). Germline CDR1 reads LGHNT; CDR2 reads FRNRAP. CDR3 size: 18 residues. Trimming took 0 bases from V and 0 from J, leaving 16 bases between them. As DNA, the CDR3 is TGTGCTAGTGGTTTGGTAAGAGACGGGGAATCTAGCACAGATACGCAGTATTTT. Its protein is CASGLVRDGESSTDTQYF.

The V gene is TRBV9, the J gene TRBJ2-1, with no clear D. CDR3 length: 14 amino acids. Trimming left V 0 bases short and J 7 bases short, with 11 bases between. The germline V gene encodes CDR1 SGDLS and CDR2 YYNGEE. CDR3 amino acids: CASSVASVDNEQFF. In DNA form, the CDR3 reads TGTGCCAGCAGCGTAGCCTCGGTTGATAATGAGCAGTTCTTC.

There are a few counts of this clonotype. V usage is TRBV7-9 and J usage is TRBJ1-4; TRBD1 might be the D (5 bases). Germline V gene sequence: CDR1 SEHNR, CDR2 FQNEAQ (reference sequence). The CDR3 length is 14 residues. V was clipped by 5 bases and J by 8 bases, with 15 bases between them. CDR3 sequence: CASSPTMTVEKLFF. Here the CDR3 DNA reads TGTGCCAGCAGCCCCACCATGACAGTCGAAAAACTGTTTTTT.

CDR3 DNA sequence: TGTGCCAGCAGCGAGGGGGTAGCGGGGTGGAGCAAAAACATTCAGTACTTC. Protein product: CASSEGVAGWSKNIQYF. J is TRBJ2-4 and V is TRBV7-2, with 8 bases that match TRBD2. V shed 5 bases and J 3 bases; nucleotides not matched to a gene: 12. This CDR3 has 17 residues. Germline lookup yields CDR1 SGHTA and CDR2 FQGNSA.

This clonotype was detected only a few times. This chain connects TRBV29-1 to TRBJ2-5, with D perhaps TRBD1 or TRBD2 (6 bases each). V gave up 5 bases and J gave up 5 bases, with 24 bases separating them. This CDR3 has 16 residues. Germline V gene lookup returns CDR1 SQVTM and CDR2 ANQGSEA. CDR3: CSVLLFGGRGSETQYF. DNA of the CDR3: TGCAGCGTTCTTCTTTTCGGGGGCCGGGGTAGTGAGACCCAGTACTTC.

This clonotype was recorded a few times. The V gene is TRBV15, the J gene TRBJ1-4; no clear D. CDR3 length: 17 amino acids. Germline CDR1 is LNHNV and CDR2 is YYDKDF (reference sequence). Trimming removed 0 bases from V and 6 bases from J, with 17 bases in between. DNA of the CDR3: TGTGCCACCAGCAGAGATCCTCTCGTTCTTGAGGATGAAAAACTGTTTTTT. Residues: CATSRDPLVLEDEKLFF.

The CDR3 is CASTLNRAVGDGYTF. DNA for the CDR3: TGTGCCAGCACACTGAACAGGGCAGTCGGAGATGGCTACACCTTC. The chain combines TRBV5-5 with TRBJ1-2, with D tentatively TRBD1 (6 bases). The CDR3 length is 15 residues. Trimming shortened V by 6 bases and J by 6 bases, and 21 bases separated the two germline ends. CDR1 and CDR2 from the germline V gene are SGHKS and YYEKEE (reference sequence).

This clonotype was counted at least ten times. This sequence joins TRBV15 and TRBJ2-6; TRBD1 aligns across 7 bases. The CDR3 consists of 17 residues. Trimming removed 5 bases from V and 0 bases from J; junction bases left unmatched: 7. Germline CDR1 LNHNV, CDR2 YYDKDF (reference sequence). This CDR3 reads CATSPQGQPSGANVLTF. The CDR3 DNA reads TGTGCCACCAGCCCCCAGGGACAGCCCTCTGGGGCCAACGTCCTGACTTTC. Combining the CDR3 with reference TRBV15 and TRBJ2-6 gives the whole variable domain DAMVIQNPRYQVTQFGKPVTLSCSQTLNHNVMYWYQQKSSQAPKLLFHYYDKDFNNEADTPDNFQSRRPNTSFCFLDIRSPGLGDTAMYLCATSPQGQPSGANVLTFGAGSRLTVL.

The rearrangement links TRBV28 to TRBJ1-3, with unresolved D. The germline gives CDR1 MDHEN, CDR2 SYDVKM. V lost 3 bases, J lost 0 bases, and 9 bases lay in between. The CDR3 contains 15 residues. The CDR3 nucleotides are TGTGCCAGCAGTTTCGGACGGGGCTCTGGAAACACCATATATTTT. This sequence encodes CASSFGRGSGNTIYF.

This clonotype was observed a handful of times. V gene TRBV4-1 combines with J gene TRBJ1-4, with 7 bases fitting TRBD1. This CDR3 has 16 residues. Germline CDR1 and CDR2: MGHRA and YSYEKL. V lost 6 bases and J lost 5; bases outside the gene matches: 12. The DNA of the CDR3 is TGCGCCAGCAGACAACTTCCGGGACAGAAGAATGAAAAACTGTTTTTT. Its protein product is CASRQLPGQKNEKLFF.

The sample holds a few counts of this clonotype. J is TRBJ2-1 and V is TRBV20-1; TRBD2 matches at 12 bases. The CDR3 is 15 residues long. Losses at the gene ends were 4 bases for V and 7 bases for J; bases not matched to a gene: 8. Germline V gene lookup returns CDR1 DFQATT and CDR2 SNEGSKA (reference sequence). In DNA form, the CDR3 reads TGCAGTGCTACCGGGACTAGCGGGCTCGGGAATGAGCAGTTCTTC. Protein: CSATGTSGLGNEQFF.

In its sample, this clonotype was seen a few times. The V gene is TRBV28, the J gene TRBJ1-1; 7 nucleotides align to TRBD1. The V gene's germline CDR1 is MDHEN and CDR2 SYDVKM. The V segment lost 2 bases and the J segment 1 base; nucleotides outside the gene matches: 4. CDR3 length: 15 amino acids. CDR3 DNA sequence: TGTGCCAGCAGTTTAAGGGGGCCCGAGAACACTGAAGCTTTCTTT. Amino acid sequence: CASSLRGPENTEAFF. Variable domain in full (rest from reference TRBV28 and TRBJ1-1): DVKVTQSSRYLVKRTGEKVFLECVQDMDHENMFWYRQDPGLGLRLIYFSYDVKMKEKGDIPEGYSVSREKKERFSLILESASTNQTSMYLCASSLRGPENTEAFFGQGTRLTVV.

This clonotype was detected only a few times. CDR3 in DNA: TGTGCCAGCGGCAAGGGACAGAGCACTGAAGCTTTCTTT. As protein: CASGKGQSTEAFF. The chain links TRBV9 to TRBJ1-1, with 7 bases matching TRBD1. CDR1 is SGDLS and CDR2 is YYNGEE in the germline V gene. With V trimmed by 7 bases and J by 4 bases, 7 bases remained unmatched. There are 13 residues in the CDR3. The full variable domain, completed using reference TRBV9 and TRBJ1-1, is DSGVTQTPKHLITATGQRVTLRCSPRSGDLSVYWYQQSLDQGLQFLIQYYNGEERAKGNILERFSAQQFPDLHSELNLSSLELGDSALYFCASGKGQSTEAFFGQGTRLTVV.

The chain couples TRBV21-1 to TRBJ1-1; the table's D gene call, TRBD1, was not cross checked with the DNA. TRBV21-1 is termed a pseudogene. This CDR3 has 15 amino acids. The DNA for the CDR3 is TGTGCCAGCAGTTCATCCCCGGACGGGTGCACTGAAGCTTTCTTT. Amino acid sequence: CASSSSPDGCTEAFF.

CDR3 DNA: TGTGCCAGCAGTTACTCCCTGGGACAGTTACTAAGCAATGAGCAGTACTTC. Translation: CASSYSLGQLLSNEQYF. This rearrangement joins TRBV6-6 to TRBJ2-5; 7 positions match TRBD1. J lost 11 bases, V lost 0 bases, and 18 bases had no gene match. From germline, CDR1 is MNHNY and CDR2 SVGAGI (reference sequence). The CDR3 length is 17 residues.

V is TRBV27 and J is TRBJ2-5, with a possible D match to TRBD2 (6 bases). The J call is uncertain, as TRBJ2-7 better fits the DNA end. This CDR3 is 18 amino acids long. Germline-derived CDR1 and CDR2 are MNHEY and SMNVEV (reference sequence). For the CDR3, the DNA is TGTGCCAGCAGTCCCTCCTTGGGGGAAGCCGGGGGTCTCTACGAGCAGTACTTC. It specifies CASSPSLGEAGGLYEQYF.

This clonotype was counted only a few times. For the CDR3, the DNA is TGCGCCAGCAGCTTGGTTGACGGTAGGGGGGAGCAGTTCTTC. Its protein is CASSLVDGRGEQFF. V usage is TRBV5-1 and J usage is TRBJ2-1, with D possibly matching TRBD1 (6 bases). The germline gives CDR1 SGHRS, CDR2 YFSETQ. V was trimmed by 0 bases and J by 10 bases, leaving 14 bases between them. The CDR3 covers 14 residues.

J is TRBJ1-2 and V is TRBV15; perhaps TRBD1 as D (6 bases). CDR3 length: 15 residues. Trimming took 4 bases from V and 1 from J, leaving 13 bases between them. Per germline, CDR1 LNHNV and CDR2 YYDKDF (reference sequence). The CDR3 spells CATSNLQGINYGYTF. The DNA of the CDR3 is TGTGCCACCAGCAATCTCCAGGGGATTAACTATGGCTACACCTTC. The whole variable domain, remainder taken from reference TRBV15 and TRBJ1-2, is DAMVIQNPRYQVTQFGKPVTLSCSQTLNHNVMYWYQQKSSQAPKLLFHYYDKDFNNEADTPDNFQSRRPNTSFCFLDIRSPGLGDTAMYLCATSNLQGINYGYTFGSGTRLTVV.

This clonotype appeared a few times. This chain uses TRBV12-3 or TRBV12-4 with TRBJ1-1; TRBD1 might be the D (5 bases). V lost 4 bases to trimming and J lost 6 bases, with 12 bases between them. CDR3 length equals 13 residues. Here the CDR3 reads CASSSRDRAEAFF. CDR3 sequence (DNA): TGTGCCAGCAGTTCCCGGGACCGAGCTGAAGCTTTCTTT.